These 8 T cell receptor beta chains were sequenced from one sample in a study of long-term antiretroviral therapy in people with HIV. At the survey level, the v3.0 immunoSEQ assay was run. This table comes from immunoSEQ multiplex PCR, and its TCRdb copy is limited to in-frame clones, with some not included. The table shows 30,000 or so clones, with about 70% occurring only once. Sample: unsorted PBMCs, taken 3 years after starting antiretroviral therapy. The receptors here all came from a man in his fifties or sixties with HIV.

The genes are TRBV30 and TRBJ1-4; no clear D gene. The germline gives CDR1 GTSNPN, CDR2 SVGIG (reference sequence). The CDR3 sequence is 12 residues long. V was trimmed by 0 bases and J by 6 bases, leaving 5 bases between them. Here the CDR3 DNA reads TGTGCCTGGAGTGTGGGTTATGAAAAACTGTTTTTT. It translates to CAWSVGYEKLFF. Full variable domain (missing parts from reference TRBV30 and TRBJ1-4): SQTIHQWPATLVQPVGSPLSLECTVEGTSNPNLYWYRQAAGRGLQLLFYSVGIGQISSEVPQNLSASRPQDRQFILSSKKLLLSDSGFYLCAWSVGYEKLFFGSGTQLSVL.

This sequence joins TRBV7-2 and TRBJ2-3; D ambiguous. Trimming left V 0 bases short and J 2 bases short, with 9 bases between. The CDR3 is 15 amino acids. The germline V gene encodes CDR1 SGHTA and CDR2 FQGNSA. CDR3 coding DNA: TGTGCCAGCAGCTTAGCGGGTTTTTCCACAGATACGCAGTATTTT. Translating gives CASSLAGFSTDTQYF.

This rearrangement joins TRBV2 to TRBJ2-5, with 10 bases identical to TRBD2. CDR1 is SNHLY and CDR2 is FYNNEI in the germline V gene. The CDR3 runs 15 residues. Losses at the gene ends were 4 bases for V and 4 bases for J; bases not matched to a gene: 6. The CDR3 sequence: CASSVGAGGGETQYF. DNA of the CDR3: TGTGCCAGCAGTGTAGGAGCGGGGGGGGGAGAGACCCAGTACTTC.

This chain joins TRBV11-2 and TRBJ2-1; D is tentatively TRBD1 or TRBD2 (5 bases each). Deletions cut 4 bases from V and 3 bases from J, with 13 bases between. CDR1 and CDR2 (germline): SGHAT, FQNNGV. This CDR3 has 15 residues. CDR3 protein: CASSSAGTYYNEQFF. The CDR3 DNA sequence: TGTGCCAGCAGCTCAGCTGGGACCTACTACAATGAGCAGTTCTTC.

The gene calls are TRBV28 and TRBJ2-3; D possibly corresponds to TRBD2 (5 bases). Germline CDR1 is MDHEN and CDR2 is SYDVKM. The CDR3 covers 14 residues. V was clipped by 6 bases and J by 1 base, with 11 bases between them. The CDR3 coding sequence is TGTGCCAGCAGGATCGCGGGCCGCACAGATACGCAGTATTTT. This gives the protein CASRIAGRTDTQYF.

The chain has TRBV6-6 and TRBJ2-7; unclear D gene. Trimming removed 6 bases from V and 0 bases from J, with 9 bases in between. Per the germline V gene, CDR1 is MNHNY and CDR2 is SVGAGI (reference sequence). The CDR3 has 13 residues. CDR3 bases: TGTGCCAGCAGCCCTGGTAACTCCTACGAGCAGTACTTC. Translated: CASSPGNSYEQYF.

This sequence joins TRBV27 and TRBJ2-7, with 8 nucleotides matching TRBD1. Germline V gene data show CDR1 as MNHEY and CDR2 as SMNVEV (reference sequence). V shed 6 bases and J 0 bases; nucleotides not matched to a gene: 7. CDR3 length: 15 amino acids. DNA of the CDR3: TGTGCCAGCAGCGACAGGGGCCTTTTCTCCTACGAGCAGTACTTC. Amino acid sequence: CASSDRGLFSYEQYF.

The rearrangement links TRBV28 to TRBJ1-2, with 7 positions matching TRBD1. The CDR3 totals 15 residues. Germline V gene lookup returns CDR1 MDHEN and CDR2 SYDVKM. The trim removed 7 bases at V and 8 bases at J, leaving 16 bases unmatched. The CDR3, as DNA: TGTGCCAGCAACCCTCGAGGGACAGCGAGTAAAGGCTACACCTTC. Residues: CASNPRGTASKGYTF.